These T cell receptor beta chains were read from a single sample in a study of blood T cell repertoires in COVID-19. The table came from immunoSEQ multiplex PCR; TCRdb's copy has only in-frame clones and leaves some out. This table has about 670,000 clones, 80% to 90% appearing once. The sample consisted of peripheral blood. These receptor sequences come from a woman between 18 and 29 years old with acute or convalescent COVID-19. The CDR3 runs from the conserved cysteine through the conserved F or W.

v_call,j_call,cdr3_aa
TRBV2,TRBJ1-1,CASFRDRNTEAFF
TRBV27,TRBJ2-7,CASSLSTSGSYEQYF
TRBV6-6,TRBJ1-1,CASSSDLNTEAFF
TRBV7-2,TRBJ1-4,CASSSLGQGFGLFF
TRBV5-1,TRBJ1-2,CASSPTGGSYGYTF
TRBV6-4,TRBJ1-1,CATSRLSGAAANEAFF
TRBV7-9,TRBJ1-2,CASSFMGRGYTF
TRBV10-1,TRBJ1-5,CASSESTGRRNQPQHF
TRBV27,TRBJ2-7,CASSLGGVGEQYF
TRBV3-1/TRBV3-2,TRBJ2-3,CASSGTRNTQYF
TRBV19,TRBJ1-1,CASSIPAVEAFF
TRBV5-1,TRBJ2-7,CASSLVEEGAQGVDEQYF
TRBV11-2,TRBJ2-2,CASSPPPTSGGFTGELFF
TRBV7-9,TRBJ2-7,CASSLINYEQYF
TRBV10-1,TRBJ2-3,CASSVAPDTQYF
TRBV5-1,TRBJ1-6,CASSPGTGGNSPLHF
TRBV7-9,TRBJ2-4,CASSFGKNIQYF
TRBV2,TRBJ1-2,CASSRQGTYGYTF
TRBV20-1,TRBJ2-7,CSASVEPEQYF
TRBV25-1,TRBJ1-3,CASTLGTAGNTIYF
TRBV6-2/TRBV6-3,TRBJ2-7,CASSYSGVASYPYEQYF
TRBV2,TRBJ2-7,CASVAGTLSSYEQYF
TRBV9,TRBJ1-3,CASSPTDRTGNTIYF
TRBV21-1,TRBJ1-1,CASSKTWRTGASNYTEAFF
TRBV19,TRBJ1-2,CASNSQGGYTF
TRBV10-2,TRBJ2-7,CASRDFDEQYF
TRBV18,TRBJ1-5,CASSLGNQPQHF
TRBV25-1,TRBJ1-1,CASSELTGQLHEAFF
TRBV5-1,TRBJ1-1,CASREGDTEAFF
TRBV30,TRBJ2-2,CAWSDQGDNTGELFF
TRBV5-1,TRBJ1-6,CASSQGKSSYNSPLHF
TRBV29-1,TRBJ1-2,CSVEDSRSGIYGYTF
TRBV19,TRBJ1-2,CASSSLSKGDSNYGYTF
TRBV19,TRBJ1-2,CASSINSGTGYLGYGYTF
TRBV24-1,TRBJ2-7,CATSGAGDGTYEQYF
TRBV10-3,TRBJ2-1,CAISGRGNNEQFF
TRBV27,TRBJ2-3,CASSFPGEGEQYF
TRBV5-5,TRBJ2-7,CASTQVGTGLYEQYF
TRBV9,TRBJ1-5,CASSSGTGVGQPQHF
TRBV21-1,TRBJ2-3,CASSKSGLAGAHTDTQYF
TRBV5-4,TRBJ2-1,CASSAGQGRYNEQFF
TRBV10-3,TRBJ1-3,CAISVRQGYGNTIYF
TRBV6-6,TRBJ1-6,CASSYGTGLRSPLHF
TRBV9,TRBJ2-3,CASSVAGGGGTDTQYF
TRBV27,TRBJ1-2,CASRGGSYGYTF
TRBV19,TRBJ2-1,CASSPDSNEQFF
TRBV9,TRBJ1-3,CASSANTGGKNTIYF
TRBV5-6,TRBJ2-7,CASSLGWRAEQYF
TRBV2,TRBJ1-2,CATLPRSRQGERLNYGYTF